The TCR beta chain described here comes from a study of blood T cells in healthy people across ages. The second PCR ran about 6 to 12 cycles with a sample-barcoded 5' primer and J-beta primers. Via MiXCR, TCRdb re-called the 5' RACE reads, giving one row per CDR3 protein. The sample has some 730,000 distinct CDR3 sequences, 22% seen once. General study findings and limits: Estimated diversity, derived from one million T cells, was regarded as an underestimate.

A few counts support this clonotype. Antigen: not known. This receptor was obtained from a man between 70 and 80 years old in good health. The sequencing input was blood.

CDR3 amino acids: CASSPGRPDFYGYTF. The CDR3 region has the DNA TGTGCCAGCAGTCCTGGTCGGCCGGACTTCTATGGCTACACCTTC. The chain has TRBV7-9 and TRBJ1-2; D gene ambiguous. Trimming removed 6 bases from V and 4 bases from J, with 18 bases in between. CDR3 length: 15 amino acids. The germline gives CDR1 SEHNR, CDR2 FQNEAQ (reference sequence).